This TCR beta chain appears in the sequencing data of a study of blood T cells in healthy people across ages. Overall study context: With template switching, about one barcoded beta molecule was captured per two T cells. Study outcomes and limitations: Whereas aged donors had fewer naive CD4+ cells, long-lived donors had more of them and higher diversity.

Trimming at V came to 9 bases and at J to 3 bases, leaving 5 bases not matched to a gene. There are 13 residues in the CDR3. Concerning this clonotype: The antigen is not known.

Ranging in age from about 6 to 90, the donors were healthy Caucasian individuals from Russia. Peripheral blood samples of about 10 milliliters were drawn from each donor. A J-beta primer mix and a sample-barcoded 5' primer were used in a second PCR of roughly 6 to 12 cycles. TCRdb fed the 5' RACE reads into MiXCR, producing one record per CDR3 protein. The sample lists about 1.4 million distinct CDR3 sequences; around 55% were seen once. Source material: blood. This rearrangement joins TRBV12-3 or TRBV12-4 to TRBJ2-1; 7 bases agree with TRBD2. The clonotype originates from a man between 18 and 35 years old in good health. This chain's CDR3 is CASGRADYNEQFF. In nucleotides, the CDR3 is TGTGCCAGTGGGAGGGCCGACTACAATGAGCAGTTCTTC.